Below, one TCR beta chain is given with its context. This specimen comes from a study of blood T cell repertoires in COVID-19. The data were produced by immunoSEQ multiplex PCR, yet TCRdb's version contains in-frame clones alone and is incomplete. The sample has 170,000 or so clones, around 82% seen once. The CDR3 is 21 amino acids. The TCR sequence derives from a man aged 18 to 29 with active or convalescent COVID-19. The V and J genes are TRBV21-1 and TRBJ1-3; the table names TRBD1, a call not compared with the DNA. TRBV21-1 constitutes a pseudogene. What was sequenced was peripheral blood. The CDR3 region is CASTKGEETDRTSRIGNTIYF. The CDR3 bases are TGTGCCAGCACCAAGGGGGAGGAGACGGACAGGACCTCCCGGATTGGAAACACCATATATTTT.